Sequencing of this TCR beta chain was carried out in a study of blood T cell repertoires in COVID-19. Study information: There were acute and convalescent COVID-19 samples, and they came from the United States, Italy and Spain. T cells, B-cell-depleted T cells, or PBMCs provided the cDNA or gDNA that served as material.

This CDR3 is 16 amino acids long. CDR1 LGHNA and CDR2 YSLEER come from the germline V gene. V lost 0 bases to trimming and J lost 10 bases; unmatched junction nucleotides: 9. Original data processing: Amplification of reference gene primers was used by the study to estimate nucleated cell counts. Assay used: immunoSEQ multiplex PCR; TCRdb lists only in-frame clones, some missing. D and trimming were read from the DNA, whereas the V and J calls and clone size are those reported in that table. The table includes about 82,000 clones, about 80% detected once. This TCR was recovered from a woman in her thirties or forties with active or convalescent COVID-19. The chain employs TRBV4-3 and TRBJ1-6; 7 bases are a match to TRBD1. The sample was peripheral blood. The CDR3 sequence is CASSQESSQGESPLHF. For the CDR3, the DNA is TGCGCCAGCAGCCAAGAAAGTTCCCAGGGGGAGTCACCCCTCCACTTT.